This T cell receptor beta chain came from a study of T-cell memory formation after mild COVID-19. For the study at large: Largely, the TCR clusters proved donor specific.

Whole-study results and caveats: A balance of CD4 and CD8 characterized clones contracting day 15 to 85, whereas later expanders leaned CD4+. What remained unconfirmed was the SARS-CoV-2 specificity of second-wave clones peaking on day 37.

Constant-segment primers were used for 5'RACE, and the resulting TCR alpha and TCR beta cDNA libraries carried sample barcodes and UMIs. TCRdb reprocessed the 5' RACE reads via MiXCR and lists one record per CDR3 protein. The table lists under 600,000 distinct CDR3 sequences, roughly a fifth of them singletons. This clonotype was detected many times. Its antigen is not known. V lost 3 bases, J lost 2 bases, and 13 bases lay in between. The CDR3 loop spans 15 amino acids. CDR1 is MNHEY, CDR2 SMNVEV, per germline (reference sequence). The chain links TRBV27 to TRBJ1-1, with a possible D match to TRBD1 (5 bases). This TCR came from an adult woman who had mild COVID-19 (a few samples of this study predate the infection). Cell type and time point are not known. Sequencing was done on a sample of PBMCs or a T cell subset sorted from them (not recorded which). This CDR3 is CASSLQGALNTEAFF. DNA of the CDR3: TGTGCCAGCAGTTTGCAAGGGGCTCTTAACACTGAAGCTTTCTTT.